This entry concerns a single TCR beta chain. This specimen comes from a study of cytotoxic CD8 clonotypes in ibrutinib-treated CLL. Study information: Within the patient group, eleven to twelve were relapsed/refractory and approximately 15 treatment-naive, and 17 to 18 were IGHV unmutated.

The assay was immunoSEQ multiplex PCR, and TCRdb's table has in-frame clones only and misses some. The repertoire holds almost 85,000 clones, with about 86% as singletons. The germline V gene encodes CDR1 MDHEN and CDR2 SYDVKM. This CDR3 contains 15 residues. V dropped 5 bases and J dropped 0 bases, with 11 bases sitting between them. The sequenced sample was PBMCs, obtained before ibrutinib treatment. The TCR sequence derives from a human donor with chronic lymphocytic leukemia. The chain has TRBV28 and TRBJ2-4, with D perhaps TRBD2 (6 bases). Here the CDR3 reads CASSEGGLAKNIQYF. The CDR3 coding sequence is TGTGCCAGCAGTGAGGGAGGTCTAGCCAAAAACATTCAGTACTTC.